These 24 T cell receptor beta chains share one sample of origin, sequenced in a study of blood T cell repertoires in COVID-19. Clones were sequenced by immunoSEQ multiplex PCR, and TCRdb holds only the in-frame ones, with some missing. The sample lists 300,000 to 450,000 clones, roughly 87% occurring once. Sequencing was performed on PBMCs or T cells enriched from blood (not recorded which). Receptor source: a woman in her 30s who had recovered from COVID-19.

The gene calls are TRBV19 and TRBJ2-1; 13 bases map to TRBD2. The CDR3 consists of 16 residues. In germline, CDR1 is LNHDA, CDR2 SQIVND (reference sequence). The J segment lost 1 base and the V segment lost 7 bases, leaving 4 bases of the junction unmatched. DNA of the CDR3: TGTGCCAGTAATGAACTAGCGGGGGGGTCCTACAATGAGCAGTTCTTC. The encoded protein is CASNELAGGSYNEQFF.

The V call is TRBV10-3, the J call TRBJ1-1, with 10 bases identical to TRBD1. J lost 4 bases, V lost 3 bases, and 5 bases had no gene match. The CDR3 runs to 15 residues. CDR1 ENHRY and CDR2 SYGVKD come from the germline V gene. CDR3 sequence (DNA): TGTGCCATCAGTGACCCGACAGGGGGCGTCACTGAAGCTTTCTTT. It encodes CAISDPTGGVTEAFF.

The chain is built from TRBV5-1 and TRBJ2-1, with 10 bases that match TRBD2. Germline V CDR1 and CDR2: SGHRS, YFSETQ. V lost 4 bases to trimming and J lost 0 bases; unmatched junction nucleotides: 16. This CDR3 region has 20 residues. The CDR3 DNA sequence: TGCGCCAGCAGCCCATGGGGGTCTAGCGGGGGCGCGCTCTCCTACAATGAGCAGTTCTTC. Residues: CASSPWGSSGGALSYNEQFF.

This clone turned up a few times. The chain carries TRBV14 and TRBJ1-1; the match to TRBD1 covers 7 bases. J lost 2 bases, V lost 3 bases, and 6 bases had no gene match. This CDR3 comprises 15 residues. CDR1 is SGHDN, CDR2 FVKESK, per germline. The CDR3 bases are TGTGCCAGCAGCCACGCAACAGGGGCAAACACTGAAGCTTTCTTT. It is translated as CASSHATGANTEAFF.

The chain couples TRBV30 to TRBJ1-2; 8 bases align to TRBD1. CDR1 and CDR2 from the germline V gene are GTSNPN and SVGIG (reference sequence). V shed 0 bases, J shed 7 bases, and the junction held 7 bases outside the gene matches. The CDR3 is 14 residues long. The CDR3 is CAWSVRQGAGGYTF. The CDR3 DNA reads as TGTGCCTGGAGTGTACGGCAGGGGGCGGGTGGCTACACCTTC.

J is TRBJ2-6 and V is TRBV6-5; no firm D call. The germline V gene has CDR1 MNHEY and CDR2 SVGAGI. This CDR3 comprises 15 residues. V gave up 2 bases and J gave up 0 bases, with 5 bases separating them. The CDR3 DNA reads as TGTGCCAGCAGTTACACAAACTCTGGGGCCAACGTCCTGACTTTC. Protein sequence: CASSYTNSGANVLTF.

The rearrangement uses TRBV14 and TRBJ1-6; a weak D match, TRBD1 (5 bases). The CDR3 consists of 14 residues. Trimming left V 5 bases short and J 10 bases short, with 15 bases between. From germline, CDR1 is SGHDN and CDR2 FVKESK. CDR3 nucleotide sequence: TGTGCCAGCAGCTTTGTAGGGAAGGGGTCACCCCTCCACTTT. Its protein is CASSFVGKGSPLHF.

This rearrangement joins TRBV27 to TRBJ2-7; perhaps TRBD1 as D (6 bases). This CDR3 comprises 13 residues. Germline V gives CDR1 MNHEY, CDR2 SMNVEV (reference sequence). Trimming shortened V by 5 bases and J by 2 bases, and 10 bases separated the two germline ends. The CDR3 DNA reads TGTGCCAGCAGTCTACAGGGTACCTACGAGCAGTACTTC. Encoded protein: CASSLQGTYEQYF.

This chain links TRBV27 with TRBJ1-3; D not certain. In germline, CDR1 is MNHEY, CDR2 SMNVEV (reference sequence). The CDR3 consists of 18 residues. Between the trimmed V and J ends, which lost 7 bases and 2 bases, there was a span of 24 bases. The CDR3 loop reads CASKSSLTPTGTGNTIYF. The CDR3 nucleotides read TGTGCCAGCAAGTCCTCTCTAACTCCGACGGGGACTGGAAACACCATATATTTT.

This chain joins TRBV6-6 and TRBJ2-3, with no clear D. V dropped 6 bases and J dropped 0 bases, with 16 bases sitting between them. CDR3 length equals 16 residues. The germline gives CDR1 MNHNY, CDR2 SVGAGI (reference sequence). CDR3 coding DNA: TGTGCCAGCAGGGGCTCAGGATATTCTAGCACAGATACGCAGTATTTT. This translates into CASRGSGYSSTDTQYF.

The chain joins TRBV11-3 to TRBJ1-6, with D possibly being TRBD1 (5 bases). V gave up 0 bases and J gave up 10 bases, with 13 bases separating them. This CDR3 has 15 amino acids. The germline CDR1 and CDR2 sequences are SGHNT and YENEEA. CDR3 residues: CASSLEASGGSPLHF. CDR3 coding DNA: TGTGCCAGCAGCTTAGAGGCTTCGGGGGGGTCACCCCTCCACTTT.

The chain carries TRBV3-1 (or the pseudogene TRBV3-2) and TRBJ1-6, with D hard to call. Between the trimmed V and J ends, which lost 6 bases and 9 bases, there was a span of 18 bases. The CDR3 spans 15 residues. CDR1 is LGHDT, CDR2 YNNKEL, per germline (reference sequence). The CDR3 coding sequence is TGTGCCAGCAGACGGCAGCTAGCAACGACTTCACCCCTCCACTTT. Translation gives CASRRQLATTSPLHF.

This clone occurred once. V usage is TRBV7-8 and J usage is TRBJ2-2; TRBD2 matches at 8 bases. The V segment lost 4 bases and the J segment 7 bases; nucleotides outside the gene matches: 8. The CDR3 contains 15 residues. Germline CDR1 and CDR2: SGHVS and FQNEAQ. The CDR3 loop is CASSSPGGAYGELFF. CDR3 DNA sequence: TGTGCCAGCAGCTCACCCGGGGGGGCCTACGGGGAGCTGTTTTTT.

A remark on this clone: The same CDR3 also results from other DNA sequences found in this sample. V usage is TRBV18 and J usage is TRBJ1-1; 11 bases match TRBD1. This CDR3 region has 15 residues. CDR1 KGHSH and CDR2 LQKENI come from the germline V gene. With 3 bases clipped from V and 1 base from J, the junction kept 1 base outside the gene matches. The CDR3 bases are TGTGCCAGCTCACCCGGACAGGGGGCGAACACTGAAGCTTTCTTT. This codes for CASSPGQGANTEAFF.

The CDR3 nucleotides read TGTGCCAGCAGTTTAAACACAGGGGGTGAAGCTTTCTTT. Translation: CASSLNTGGEAFF. The V and J genes are TRBV12-3 or TRBV12-4 and TRBJ1-1, with TRBD1 identical over 8 bases. V trimming: 2 bases; J trimming: 7 bases; junction bases outside the gene matches: 3. This CDR3 has 13 residues.

With regard to this clone: At one end the junction does not follow the germline gene, possibly because of a read error. This chain links TRBV28 with TRBJ2-7; TRBD1 agrees at 8 bases. The CDR3 has 12 amino acids. The germline V gene has CDR1 MDHEN and CDR2 SYDVKM. CDR3 bases: TGTGCCACCACTCGCCCGGGACAGGTCGGAAAGTTC. Amino acid sequence: CATTRPGQVGKF. Full variable domain (missing parts from reference TRBV28 and TRBJ2-7): DVKVTQSSRYLVKRTGEKVFLECVQDMDHENMFWYRQDPGLGLRLIYFSYDVKMKEKGDIPEGYSVSREKKERFSLILESASTNQTSMYLCATTRPGQVGKFGPGTRLTVT.

This sequence joins TRBV27 and TRBJ2-7, with TRBD2 as a possible D gene (6 bases). Trimming shortened V by 6 bases and J by 6 bases, and 9 bases separated the two germline ends. The CDR3 consists of 11 residues. The germline CDR1 and CDR2 sequences are MNHEY and SMNVEV (reference sequence). Written as DNA, the CDR3 is TGTGCCAGCAGGGAGGGGATCGAGCAGTACTTC. This gives the protein CASREGIEQYF.

The rearrangement links TRBV6-5 to TRBJ1-5; 7 nucleotides line up with TRBD1. Per germline, CDR1 MNHEY and CDR2 SVGAGI. The CDR3 extends over 13 amino acids. V gave up 6 bases and J gave up 1 base; unmatched junction bases: 0. CDR3 bases: TGTGCCAGCAGGGGACAGAGCAATCAGCCCCAGCATTTT. Its protein is CASRGQSNQPQHF.

The J gene is TRBJ2-1, the V gene TRBV9; the D is unclear. From germline, CDR1 is SGDLS and CDR2 YYNGEE. V gave up 0 bases and J gave up 7 bases, with 8 bases separating them. This CDR3 is 13 amino acids long. CDR3: CASSVGGRNEQFF. In DNA form, the CDR3 reads TGTGCCAGCAGCGTAGGCGGAAGGAATGAGCAGTTCTTC.

The chain uses TRBV28 and TRBJ1-2, with D tentatively TRBD1 (6 bases). This CDR3 is built from 13 residues. Deletions cut 2 bases from V and 5 bases from J, with 9 bases between. CDR1 and CDR2 from the germline V gene are MDHEN and SYDVKM. This CDR3 reads CASSLEGGYGYTF. The CDR3 coding sequence is TGTGCCAGCAGTTTAGAGGGGGGGTATGGCTACACCTTC.

V usage is TRBV7-9 and J usage is TRBJ2-1, with TRBD1 matching over 7 bases. The CDR3 runs 19 residues. The V segment lost 0 bases and the J segment 0 bases; nucleotides outside the gene matches: 11. Germline-derived CDR1 and CDR2 are SEHNR and FQNEAQ (reference sequence). In DNA, the CDR3 is TGTGCCAGCAGCTTAGCGCGTGTAGGGGGCTCCACCTCCTACAATGAGCAGTTCTTC. It is translated as CASSLARVGGSTSYNEQFF.

This chain uses TRBV19 with TRBJ1-2, with 9 positions matching TRBD1. V lost 4 bases and J lost 8; bases outside the gene matches: 5. The CDR3 runs 13 residues. Germline values: CDR1 LNHDA, CDR2 SQIVND (reference sequence). CDR3 sequence: CASSTDRGGGYTF. CDR3 sequence (DNA): TGTGCCAGTAGTACGGACAGGGGTGGCGGCTACACCTTC.

J is TRBJ2-7 and V is TRBV6-5; 8 positions match TRBD1. The CDR3 totals 15 residues. J gave up 3 bases and V 7 bases, and 11 bases lay outside the gene matches. Germline V CDR1 and CDR2: MNHEY, SVGAGI. CDR3: CASNQRQGPYYEQYF. The DNA for the CDR3 is TGTGCCAGCAACCAAAGACAGGGGCCCTACTACGAGCAGTACTTC.

J is TRBJ1-2 and V is TRBV11-2; D gene unclear. CDR3 length equals 16 residues. Trimming took 1 base from V and 7 from J, leaving 19 bases between them. Germline assignment: CDR1 SGHAT and CDR2 FQNNGV. The CDR3, as DNA: TGTGCCAGCAGCTTAGGCGCAGGCGGGAAGGAAGGTGGCTACACCTTC. Its translation: CASSLGAGGKEGGYTF.